This TCR beta chain comes out of a study of cytomegalovirus exposure and HLA in healthy donors. Study conclusions and caveats: Productive rates of about 90% or about 30% were seen for most TCR beta V segments in an earlier analysis. Accurate prediction of HLA-A and HLA-B alleles (for most subjects) was reportedly achieved from TCR beta sequences.

Comments on this clone: Its target is not known.

13 Jbeta primers and 60 Vbeta primers were used for the PCR. The table came from immunoSEQ multiplex PCR; TCRdb's copy has only in-frame clones and leaves some out. The table has approximately 140,000 clones, approximately 80% seen once; the top ten hold approximately 1.3%. The CDR3 totals 14 residues. Germline V gene data show CDR1 as MNHEY and CDR2 as SVGAGI. The sequence derives from a male donor in good health and CMV-seropositive. V usage is TRBV6-5 and J usage is TRBJ2-5; 7 nucleotides align to TRBD1. TRBJ2-7 explains the end of the DNA better; the J call may be wrong. Sample: PBMCs. As DNA, the CDR3 is TGTGCCAGCAGCCATCGACAGGGATGGGACGAGCAGTACTTC. It encodes CASSHRQGWDEQYF.